The rows below give T cell receptor beta chains drawn from one sample of a study of blood T cell repertoires in COVID-19. Clones were sequenced by immunoSEQ multiplex PCR, and TCRdb holds only the in-frame ones, with some missing. The sample records roughly 180,000 clones, about 86% being singletons. The sample taken for sequencing was peripheral blood. The receptors shown here come from a man younger than 35 with acute or convalescent COVID-19. Each CDR3 is given with its conserved first and last residue. The order of the fields is clone size, D gene, V gene, J gene, CDR3 protein, CDR3 DNA. The D gene is left open where the match is weak. Size is omitted from some rows. Given values are once, few, many or a class for expanded clones.

>NA|TRBD1|TRBV18|TRBJ2-4
CASSPEGTGKNIQYF
TGTGCCAGCTCACCGGAAGGGACAGGGAAAAACATTCAGTACTTC
>NA|NA|TRBV28|TRBJ1-3
CASGKNGGVVIYF
TGTGCCAGCGGAAAAAACGGGGGTGTCGTCATATATTTT
>few|NA|TRBV29-1|TRBJ2-2
CSVVSRAGELFF
TGCAGCGTTGTTAGCAGGGCCGGGGAGCTGTTTTTT
>NA|TRBD1|TRBV25-1|TRBJ2-2
CASSGDRRPGELFF
TGTGCCAGCAGTGGGGACAGGCGACCCGGGGAGCTGTTTTTT
>NA|NA|TRBV4-2|TRBJ1-5
CASSHVTKGSLNQPQHF
TGTGCCAGCAGCCACGTAACGAAGGGGTCCCTAAATCAGCCCCAGCATTTT
>NA|NA|TRBV7-9|TRBJ1-1
CASSLIQDTEAFF
TGTGCCAGCAGCTTAATACAAGACACTGAAGCTTTCTTT
>once|NA|TRBV11-2|TRBJ1-1
CASSLEALLNTEAFF
TGTGCCAGCAGCTTAGAGGCCCTTTTGAACACTGAAGCTTTCTTT
>NA|TRBD2|TRBV7-3|TRBJ2-3
CASSQTSARTDTQYF
TGTGCCAGCAGTCAGACTAGCGCCCGAACAGATACGCAGTATTTT
>few|TRBD1|TRBV19|TRBJ1-2
CASSPMGGQNYGYTF
TGTGCCAGTAGTCCAATGGGGGGACAGAACTATGGCTACACCTTC
>NA|TRBD1|TRBV5-1|TRBJ1-4
CASSLMGPDRGLEKLFF
TGCGCCAGCAGCTTGATGGGGCCGGACAGGGGGCTTGAAAAACTGTTTTTT
>NA|NA|TRBV27|TRBJ2-2
CASSLSAGYLTGELFF
TGTGCCAGCAGTTTATCCGCGGGGTACCTTACCGGGGAGCTGTTTTTT
>NA|TRBD1|TRBV7-8|TRBJ1-2
CASSLGGTGDYYGYTF
TGTGCCAGCAGCTTAGGTGGCACAGGGGATTATTATGGCTACACCTTC
>NA|NA|TRBV30|TRBJ1-1
CAWVPGDTEAFF
TGTGCCTGGGTACCCGGGGACACTGAAGCTTTCTTT
>NA|TRBD1|TRBV3-1/TRBV3-2|TRBJ2-2
CASSRDRVNTGELFF
TGTGCCAGCAGCCGGGACAGGGTGAACACCGGGGAGCTGTTTTTT
>NA|NA|TRBV30|TRBJ1-3
CAWSTLYSGNTIYF
TGTGCCTGGAGCACTCTCTACTCTGGAAACACCATATATTTT